A selection of T cell receptor beta chains follows, all from one sample in a study of identical twins. In TCRdb, the 5' RACE reads were re-called with MiXCR into one record per CDR3 protein. The sample contains around 300,000 distinct CDR3 sequences, under 9% of which appear only once. In addition, the sample was reused for a study of yellow fever vaccine responses in identical twins.

The sequencing input was memory (CD45RO+) T cells sorted from blood. The receptor set was obtained from a woman aged 18-35 years in good health. The CDR3 runs from the conserved cysteine through the conserved F or W. The order of the fields is J gene, V gene, D gene, CDR3 protein. D genes are given only for firm matches.

TRBJ2-3	TRBV29-1	TRBD2	CSVTGTSGSTDTQYF
TRBJ2-1	TRBV6-1	TRBD2	CATGLVYNEQFF
TRBJ2-7	TRBV6-5	TRBD1	CASQRDSEQYF
TRBJ2-2	TRBV29-1	TRBD2	CSVAERGAVPGELFF
TRBJ2-5	TRBV7-9	.	CASSRGTAQETQYF
TRBJ1-4	TRBV28	.	CASSSSPTNEKLFF
TRBJ2-5	TRBV5-5	.	CASSLGLPPETQYF
TRBJ1-6	TRBV12-3/TRBV12-4	TRBD1	CASSPGTDYNSPLHF
TRBJ2-3	TRBV7-9	TRBD2	CASSLQLAVDTQYF
TRBJ1-2	TRBV11-2	.	CASSPGQTNYGYTF
TRBJ1-5	TRBV10-2	.	CASSDGRNQPQHF
TRBJ2-2	TRBV6-2/TRBV6-3	TRBD2	CASSSGLATGELFF
TRBJ2-1	TRBV20-1	TRBD2	CSARRTSGDYEQFF
TRBJ2-7	TRBV29-1	.	CSVVGQQSTYEQYF
TRBJ2-3	TRBV5-1	.	CASSPKVGAGTDTQYF
TRBJ1-5	TRBV7-6	.	CASSLAAADGNQPQHF
TRBJ2-2	TRBV11-2	.	CASRLIGGPNTGELFF
TRBJ2-1	TRBV6-5	TRBD2	CASSYVAGGPNEQFF
TRBJ1-5	TRBV12-3/TRBV12-4	.	CASSGGGAPQHF
TRBJ1-5	TRBV10-3	TRBD1	CAIGQGDQPQHF
TRBJ2-1	TRBV20-1	.	CSARDGRETSEQFF
TRBJ2-1	TRBV3-1	TRBD2	CASSPRGGLYNEQFF
TRBJ1-2	TRBV11-3	.	CASSQEGTKGYTF
TRBJ2-3	TRBV10-3	TRBD2	CAARTSGKTDTQYF
TRBJ2-4	TRBV7-8	.	CASSSGGGIPYF
TRBJ2-7	TRBV5-1	TRBD1	CASSLASQGDYEQYF
TRBJ2-1	TRBV12-3/TRBV12-4	TRBD1	CASKLGQVATEQFF
TRBJ2-2	TRBV27	.	CASSLNQNQGTVGGELFF
TRBJ2-7	TRBV6-6	.	CAIGASSYEQYF
TRBJ2-5	TRBV3-1	.	CASSQERTFSETQYF
TRBJ1-1	TRBV5-1	TRBD1	CASSTMTGEKEAFF
TRBJ1-1	TRBV6-5	TRBD1	CASSYEGRGVTEAFF
TRBJ2-3	TRBV11-2	TRBD2	CASSLGGLLTDTQYF
TRBJ2-1	TRBV5-6	TRBD2	CASSSLLTSGGADEQFF
TRBJ2-2	TRBV6-1	.	CASSGPRATNTGELFF
TRBJ2-3	TRBV15	TRBD2	CATSRDLGGAGDTQYF
TRBJ2-2	TRBV20-1	.	CSALQAGAHTGELFF
TRBJ2-5	TRBV7-6	.	CASSSPGEETQYF
TRBJ1-2	TRBV6-5	.	CASSSPGREDYGYTF
TRBJ2-3	TRBV7-3	.	CASGNSPDTQYF
TRBJ1-5	TRBV5-6	.	CASSLGDRFGEPQHF
TRBJ1-6	TRBV5-6	.	CASSLQQGYNSPLHF
TRBJ2-2	TRBV7-9	.	CASSLFKDTGELFF